This T cell receptor beta chain was recovered during a study of shared clonotypes between healthy human individuals. TCRdb keeps only in-frame clones here, not all; method: immunoSEQ multiplex PCR. The table records a few million clones, approximately 95% of them present only once. This TCR came from a man aged 18 to 29 in good health. Some clones in this sample may be carry-over from other donors' samples. Sequenced sample: naive CD4+ T cells from PBMCs. Indicated subset: CD45RA+ positively selected.

DNA for the CDR3: TGTGCCTGGAGTGGGGCCTGGGAGACCCAGTACTTC. It is translated as CAWSGAWETQYF. The chain couples TRBV30 to TRBJ2-5, with no clear D. V gave up 1 base and J gave up 5 bases, with 8 bases separating them. Germline lookup yields CDR1 GTSNPN and CDR2 SVGIG (reference sequence). The CDR3 spans 12 residues.